The source of this TCR beta chain is a study of blood T cell repertoires in COVID-19. Study information: COVID-19 samples collected from the United States, Italy and Spain covered acute and convalescent phases. The analysed material was cDNA or gDNA that came from T cells, B-cell-depleted T cells, or PBMCs.

The CDR3 loop spans 15 amino acids. Germline trimming cut 2 bases from V and 3 bases from J; bases unmatched to any gene: 6. Germline loops: CDR1 MNHEY, CDR2 SVGAGI. TCRdb keeps only in-frame clones here, not all; method: immunoSEQ multiplex PCR. This sample has about 270,000 clones, with less than 90% found just once. Material: peripheral blood. The chain recombines TRBV6-5 with TRBJ2-5; 7 positions match TRBD1. This TCR derives from a woman aged 70 to 79 with COVID-19, enrolled during active disease. The CDR3 sequence is CASSYHRDSKETQYF. The CDR3, as DNA: TGTGCCAGCAGTTACCACCGGGACAGCAAAGAGACCCAGTACTTC.